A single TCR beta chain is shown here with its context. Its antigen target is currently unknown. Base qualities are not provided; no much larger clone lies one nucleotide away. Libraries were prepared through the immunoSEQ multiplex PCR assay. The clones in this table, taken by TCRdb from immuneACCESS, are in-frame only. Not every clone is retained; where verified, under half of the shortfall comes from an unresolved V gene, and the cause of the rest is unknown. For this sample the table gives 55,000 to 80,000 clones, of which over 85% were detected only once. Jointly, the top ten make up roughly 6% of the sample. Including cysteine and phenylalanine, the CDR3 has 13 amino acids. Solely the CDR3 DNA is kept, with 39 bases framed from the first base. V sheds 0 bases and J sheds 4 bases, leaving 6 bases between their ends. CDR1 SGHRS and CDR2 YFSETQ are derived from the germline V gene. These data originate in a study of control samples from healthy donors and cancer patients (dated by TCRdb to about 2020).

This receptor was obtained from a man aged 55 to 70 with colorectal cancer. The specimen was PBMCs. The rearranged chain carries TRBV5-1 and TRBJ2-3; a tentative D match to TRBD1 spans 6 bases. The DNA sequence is TGCGCCAGCAGCTTGGACAGGGCAGATACGCAGTATTTT. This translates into CASSLDRADTQYF.